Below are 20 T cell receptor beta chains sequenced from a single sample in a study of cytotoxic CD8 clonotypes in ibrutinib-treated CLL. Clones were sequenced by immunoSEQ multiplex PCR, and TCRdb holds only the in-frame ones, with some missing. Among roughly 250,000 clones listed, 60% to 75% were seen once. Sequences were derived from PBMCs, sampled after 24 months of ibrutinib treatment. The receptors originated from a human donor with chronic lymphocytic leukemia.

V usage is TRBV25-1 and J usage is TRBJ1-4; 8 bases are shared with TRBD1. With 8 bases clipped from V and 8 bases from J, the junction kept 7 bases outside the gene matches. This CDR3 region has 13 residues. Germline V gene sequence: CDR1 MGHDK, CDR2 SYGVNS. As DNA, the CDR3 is TGTGCCAGCGGCGGACAGGGTGCGGAAAAACTGTTTTTT. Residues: CASGGQGAEKLFF.

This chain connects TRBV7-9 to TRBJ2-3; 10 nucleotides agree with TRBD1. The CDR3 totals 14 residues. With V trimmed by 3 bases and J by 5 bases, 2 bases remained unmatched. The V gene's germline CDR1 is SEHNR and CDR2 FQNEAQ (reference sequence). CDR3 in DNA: TGTGCCAGCAGCTTCGACAGGGGGCAAGATACGCAGTATTTT. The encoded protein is CASSFDRGQDTQYF.

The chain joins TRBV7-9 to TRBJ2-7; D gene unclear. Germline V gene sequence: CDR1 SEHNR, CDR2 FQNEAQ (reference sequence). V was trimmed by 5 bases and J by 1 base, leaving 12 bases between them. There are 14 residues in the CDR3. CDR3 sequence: CASSPLLRSYEQYF. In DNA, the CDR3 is TGTGCCAGCAGCCCCCTCCTGCGGTCCTACGAGCAGTACTTC.

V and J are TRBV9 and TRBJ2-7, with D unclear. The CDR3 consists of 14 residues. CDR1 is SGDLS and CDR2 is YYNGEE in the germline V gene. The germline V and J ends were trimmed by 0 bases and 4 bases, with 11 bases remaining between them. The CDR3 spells CASSVGRSPYEQYF. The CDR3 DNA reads TGTGCCAGCAGCGTAGGGCGGAGCCCATACGAGCAGTACTTC.

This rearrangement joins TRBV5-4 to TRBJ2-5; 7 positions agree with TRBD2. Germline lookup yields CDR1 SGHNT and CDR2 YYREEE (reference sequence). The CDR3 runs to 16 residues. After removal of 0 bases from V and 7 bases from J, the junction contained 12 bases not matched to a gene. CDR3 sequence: CASSLEGASGVATQYF. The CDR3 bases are TGTGCCAGCAGCTTGGAGGGTGCTAGCGGTGTTGCGACCCAGTACTTC. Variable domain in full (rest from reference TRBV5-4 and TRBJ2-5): ETGVTQSPTHLIKTRGQQVTLRCSSQSGHNTVSWYQQALGQGPQFIFQYYREEENGRGNFPPRFSGLQFPNYSSELNVNALELDDSALYLCASSLEGASGVATQYFGPGTRLLVL.

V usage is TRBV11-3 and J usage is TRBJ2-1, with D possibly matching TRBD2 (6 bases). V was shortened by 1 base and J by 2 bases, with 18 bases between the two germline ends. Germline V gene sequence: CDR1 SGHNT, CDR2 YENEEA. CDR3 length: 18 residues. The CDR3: CASSLVVLGRDPYNEQFF. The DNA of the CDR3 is TGTGCCAGCAGCTTAGTGGTATTGGGGCGGGACCCCTACAATGAGCAGTTCTTC.

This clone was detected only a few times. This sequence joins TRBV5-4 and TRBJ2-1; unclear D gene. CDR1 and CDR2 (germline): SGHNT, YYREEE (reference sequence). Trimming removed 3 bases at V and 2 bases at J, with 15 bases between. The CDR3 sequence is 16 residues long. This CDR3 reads CASSSRLGWTYNEQFF. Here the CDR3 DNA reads TGTGCCAGCAGCTCGAGGCTTGGGTGGACCTACAATGAGCAGTTCTTC.

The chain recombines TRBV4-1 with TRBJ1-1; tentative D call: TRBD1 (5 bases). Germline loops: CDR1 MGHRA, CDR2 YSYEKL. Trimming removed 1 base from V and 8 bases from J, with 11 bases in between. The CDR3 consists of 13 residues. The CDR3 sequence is CASSQGGRSEAFF. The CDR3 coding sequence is TGCGCCAGCAGCCAAGGGGGCAGGTCAGAAGCTTTCTTT.

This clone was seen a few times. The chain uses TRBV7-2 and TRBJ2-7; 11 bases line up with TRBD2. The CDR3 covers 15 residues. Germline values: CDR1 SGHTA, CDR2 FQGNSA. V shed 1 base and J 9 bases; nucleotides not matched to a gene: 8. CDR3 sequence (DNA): TGTGCCAGCAGCTTAGGGCTAGCGGGAGGCCCTTGGCAGTACTTC. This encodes CASSLGLAGGPWQYF.

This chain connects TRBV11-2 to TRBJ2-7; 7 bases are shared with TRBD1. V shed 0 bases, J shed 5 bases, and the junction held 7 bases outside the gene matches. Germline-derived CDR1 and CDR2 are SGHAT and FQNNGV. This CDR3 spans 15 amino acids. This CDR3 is CASSLDRQGRHEQYF. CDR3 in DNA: TGTGCCAGCAGCTTAGACCGACAGGGTCGGCACGAGCAGTACTTC.

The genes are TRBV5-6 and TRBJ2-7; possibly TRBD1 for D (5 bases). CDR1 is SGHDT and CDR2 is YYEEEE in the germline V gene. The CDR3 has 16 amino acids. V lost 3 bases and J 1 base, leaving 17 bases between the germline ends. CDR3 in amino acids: CASSSLGGASSYEQYF. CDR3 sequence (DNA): TGTGCCAGCAGCTCGCTTGGTGGGGCATCTTCCTACGAGCAGTACTTC.

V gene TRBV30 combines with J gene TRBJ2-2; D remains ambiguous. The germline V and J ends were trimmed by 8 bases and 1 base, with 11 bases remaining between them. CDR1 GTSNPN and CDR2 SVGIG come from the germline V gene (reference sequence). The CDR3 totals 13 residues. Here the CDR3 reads CAGPSKNTGELFF. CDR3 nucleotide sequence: TGTGCCGGCCCTTCCAAGAACACCGGGGAGCTGTTTTTT. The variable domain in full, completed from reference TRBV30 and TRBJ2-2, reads SQTIHQWPATLVQPVGSPLSLECTVEGTSNPNLYWYRQAAGRGLQLLFYSVGIGQISSEVPQNLSASRPQDRQFILSSKKLLLSDSGFYLCAGPSKNTGELFFGEGSRLTVL.

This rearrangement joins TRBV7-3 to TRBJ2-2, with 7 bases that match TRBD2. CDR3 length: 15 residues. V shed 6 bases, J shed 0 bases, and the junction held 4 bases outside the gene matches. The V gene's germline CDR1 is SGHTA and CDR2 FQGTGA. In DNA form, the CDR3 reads TGTGCCAGCAGGGCTAGCGGTCCGAACACCGGGGAGCTGTTTTTT. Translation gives CASRASGPNTGELFF.

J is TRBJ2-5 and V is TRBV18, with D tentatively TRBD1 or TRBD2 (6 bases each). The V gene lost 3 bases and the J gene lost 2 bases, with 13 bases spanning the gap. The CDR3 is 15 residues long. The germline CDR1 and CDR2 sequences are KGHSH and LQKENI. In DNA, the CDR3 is TGTGCCAGCTCACCTAGGGCGGGACATCAAGAGACCCAGTACTTC. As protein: CASSPRAGHQETQYF.

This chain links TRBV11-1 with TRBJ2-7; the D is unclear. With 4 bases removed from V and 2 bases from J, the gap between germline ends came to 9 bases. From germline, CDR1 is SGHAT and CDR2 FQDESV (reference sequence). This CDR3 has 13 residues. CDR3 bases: TGTGCCAGCAGCTCACTCTGGGCCTACGAGCAGTACTTC. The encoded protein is CASSSLWAYEQYF. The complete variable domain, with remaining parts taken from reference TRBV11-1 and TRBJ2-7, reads EAEVAQSPRYKITEKSQAVAFWCDPISGHATLYWYRQILGQGPELLVQFQDESVVDDSQLPKDRFSAERLKGVDSTLKIQPAELGDSAMYLCASSSLWAYEQYFGPGTRLTVT.

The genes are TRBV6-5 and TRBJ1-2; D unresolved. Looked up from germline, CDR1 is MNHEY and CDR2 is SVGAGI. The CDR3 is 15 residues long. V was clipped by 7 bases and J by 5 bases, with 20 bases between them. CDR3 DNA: TGTGCCAGCATTCCAAGATCCTTGGAGGGTTATGGCTACACCTTC. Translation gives CASIPRSLEGYGYTF.

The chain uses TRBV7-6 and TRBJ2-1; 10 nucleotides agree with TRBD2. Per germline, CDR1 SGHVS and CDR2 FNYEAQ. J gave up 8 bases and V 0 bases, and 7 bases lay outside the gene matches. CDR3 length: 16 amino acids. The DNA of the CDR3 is TGTGCCAGCAGCTTAGCGACGTCTAGCGGGAGACATGAGCAGTTCTTC. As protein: CASSLATSSGRHEQFF. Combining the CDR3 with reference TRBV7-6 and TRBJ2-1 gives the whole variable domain GAGVSQSPRYKVTKRGQDVALRCDPISGHVSLYWYRQALGQGPEFLTYFNYEAQQDKSGLPNDRFSAERPEGSISTLTIQRTEQRDSAMYRCASSLATSSGRHEQFFGPGTRLTVL.

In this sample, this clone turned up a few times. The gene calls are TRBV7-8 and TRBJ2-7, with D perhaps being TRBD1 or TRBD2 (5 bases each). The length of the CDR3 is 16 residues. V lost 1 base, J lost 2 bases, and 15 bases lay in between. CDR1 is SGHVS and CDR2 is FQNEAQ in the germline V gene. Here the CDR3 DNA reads TGTGCCAGCAGCTTAGAGTCCGGGACGCGAACCTACGAGCAGTACTTC. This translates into CASSLESGTRTYEQYF.

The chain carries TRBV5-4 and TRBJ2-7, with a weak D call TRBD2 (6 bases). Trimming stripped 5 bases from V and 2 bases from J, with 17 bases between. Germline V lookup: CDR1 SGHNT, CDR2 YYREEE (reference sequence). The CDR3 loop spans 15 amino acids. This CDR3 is CASSPYGTGPYEQYF. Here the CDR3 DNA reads TGTGCCAGCAGTCCTTACGGGACTGGTCCCTACGAGCAGTACTTC.

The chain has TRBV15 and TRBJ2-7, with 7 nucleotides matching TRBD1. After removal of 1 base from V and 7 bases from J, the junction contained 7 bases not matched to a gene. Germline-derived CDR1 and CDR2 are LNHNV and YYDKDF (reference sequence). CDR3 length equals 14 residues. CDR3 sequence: CATSRVLSGQEQYF. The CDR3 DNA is TGTGCCACCAGCAGAGTCCTTTCGGGACAGGAGCAGTACTTC.